The sequence of this T cell receptor (beta chain) was determined in a study of CD8 T cell repertoires and HIV-1 epitope variants. The wider study: Separate wells received one of Twenty-five Gag or Nef variant peptides. Controls were a CMV, EBV and flu pool, Ebola AY9, and no peptide.

Sequencing of TCR beta CDR3 used immunoSEQ survey depth. TCRdb's table, derived via immunoSEQ multiplex PCR, lists solely in-frame clones and lacks some. The sample has about 5,600 clones, over 55% seen once; the top ten hold nearly 45%. On this clone itself: Its cognate antigen is unknown.

The V end was cut by 4 bases, the J end by 2 bases, with 13 bases between. Germline lookup yields CDR1 SGHNT and CDR2 YYREEE (reference sequence). The CDR3 totals 14 residues. The source of this sequence is a male donor with HIV. The source material was cultured CD8+ T cells derived from PBMCs. V usage is TRBV5-4 and J usage is TRBJ2-7; D perhaps matches TRBD1 (5 bases). The CDR3 DNA reads TGTGCCAGCAGCGACTCGACAGTTACCTACGAGCAGTACTTC. It codes for CASSDSTVTYEQYF. Full variable domain (missing parts from reference TRBV5-4 and TRBJ2-7): ETGVTQSPTHLIKTRGQQVTLRCSSQSGHNTVSWYQQALGQGPQFIFQYYREEENGRGNFPPRFSGLQFPNYSSELNVNALELDDSALYLCASSDSTVTYEQYFGPGTRLTVT.